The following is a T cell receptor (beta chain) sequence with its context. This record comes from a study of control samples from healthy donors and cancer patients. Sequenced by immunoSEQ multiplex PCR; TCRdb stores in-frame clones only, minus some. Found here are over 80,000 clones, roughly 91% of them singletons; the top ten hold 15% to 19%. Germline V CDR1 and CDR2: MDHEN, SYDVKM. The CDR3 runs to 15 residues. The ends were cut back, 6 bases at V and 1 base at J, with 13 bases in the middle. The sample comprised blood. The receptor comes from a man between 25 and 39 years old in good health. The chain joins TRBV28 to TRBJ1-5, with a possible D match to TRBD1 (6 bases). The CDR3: CASSHGQLSNQPQHF. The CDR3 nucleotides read TGTGCCAGCAGCCACGGACAGCTAAGCAATCAGCCCCAGCATTTT.